This entry lists 3 T cell receptor beta chains sequenced from one sample in a study of cytomegalovirus exposure and HLA in healthy donors. Primers: 60 Vbeta forward and 13 Jbeta reverse. Sequenced by immunoSEQ multiplex PCR; TCRdb stores in-frame clones only, minus some. Of about 180,000 clones listed, approximately 81% are singletons. Input material: PBMCs. The receptors were sampled from a woman aged 25 to 39 in good health and CMV-seronegative.

The V call is TRBV19, the J call TRBJ2-4; 7 bases fit TRBD1. The V gene's germline CDR1 is LNHDA and CDR2 SQIVND (reference sequence). The length of the CDR3 is 16 residues. The J segment lost 5 bases and the V segment lost 4 bases, leaving 11 bases of the junction unmatched. In DNA form, the CDR3 reads TGTGCCAGTAGTACCAAACTCCGGGACAGAGAAAACATTCAGTACTTC. Amino acids: CASSTKLRDRENIQYF.

V usage is TRBV30 and J usage is TRBJ1-4; the D is unclear. V was cut by 5 bases and J by 1 base, with 11 bases left in between. The V gene's germline CDR1 is GTSNPN and CDR2 SVGIG (reference sequence). This CDR3 has 14 residues. CDR3 in DNA: TGTGCCTGGGCAAGTTCGGTAACTAATGAAAAACTGTTTTTT. It is translated as CAWASSVTNEKLFF.

The rearrangement uses TRBV21-1 and TRBJ1-2; the table's D call TRBD1 went unverified against the DNA. TRBV21-1 is a pseudogene locus. The CDR3 is made up of 20 amino acids. CDR3 protein: CASHETILDRARIPNYGYTF. The CDR3 DNA is TGTGCCAGCCATGAGACAATCTTGGACAGAGCTAGGATCCCGAACTATGGCTACACCTTC.